This TCR beta chain was captured in a study of shared clonotypes between healthy human individuals. Turning to the study itself: A couple of women and a few men aged 18 to 49 served as donors. The study used three CD4 naive, three CD4 memory, two CD8 naive and one CD8 memory plate per donor.

As to this clone: Antigen: not known.

Trimming left V 2 bases short and J 4 bases short, with 14 bases between. There are 15 residues in the CDR3. CDR1 is MNHNS, CDR2 SASEGT, per germline. General observations from the study: It was anticipated that sequencing depth would influence how many clonotypes donors shared.

Data came from immunoSEQ multiplex PCR; TCRdb stores just in-frame clones and leaves some out. The profile shows millions of clones, more than 80% of them singletons. Sample: naive CD4+ T cells sorted from blood. Subset: CD45RA+ positively selected. The chain employs TRBV6-1 and TRBJ1-2, with a weak D call TRBD1 (6 bases). The sequence derives from a man aged 18 to 35 in good health. CDR3 amino acids: CASSESGGLTYGYTF. Here the CDR3 DNA reads TGTGCCAGCAGTGAATCCGGGGGGCTTACCTATGGCTACACCTTC.